This entry lists 28 T cell receptor beta chains sequenced from one sample in a study of CD8 T cells in ankylosing spondylitis. Overall study results and limits: Characteristic of ankylosing spondylitis blood, it appeared, was a TCR beta motif comprising roughly 8 highly homologous variants.

These TCRs' antigens remain unknown. TCRdb independently ran MiXCR on the 5' RACE reads; one entry per CDR3 protein. The sample holds some 700,000 distinct CDR3 sequences, 15% to 20% seen once. The sequencing sample was made of blood, either unsorted or a sorted T cell fraction (not recorded which). The receptors derive from a male donor with ankylosing spondylitis.

This chain connects TRBV12-3 or TRBV12-4 to TRBJ1-1; D gene unclear. V was trimmed by 6 bases and J by 1 base, leaving 3 bases between them. This CDR3 is 11 amino acids long. CDR3 DNA sequence: TGTGCCAGCAGGCCGAACACTGAAGCTTTCTTT. Translated, it gives CASRPNTEAFF.

The chain links TRBV5-6 to TRBJ1-1; D is undetermined. The CDR3 length is 13 residues. The germline CDR1 and CDR2 sequences are SGHDT and YYEEEE. V was trimmed by 1 base and J by 4 bases, leaving 8 bases between them. The CDR3 protein is CASSLKPPTEAFF. DNA for the CDR3: TGTGCCAGCAGCTTGAAGCCCCCCACTGAAGCTTTCTTT.

This clonotype was counted between two and nine times. The V and J genes are TRBV6-5 and TRBJ2-3, with TRBD2 matching 8 bases. The CDR3 is 15 residues long. J lost 2 bases, V lost 3 bases, and 4 bases had no gene match. Germline CDR1 reads MNHEY; CDR2 reads SVGAGI. As DNA, the CDR3 is TGTGCCAGCAGTTATAGAGCGGGGGCCACAGATACGCAGTATTTT. Translation gives CASSYRAGATDTQYF.

The chain combines TRBV5-1 with TRBJ1-2, with 7 positions matching TRBD1. This CDR3 spans 15 amino acids. V shed 0 bases and J 5 bases; nucleotides not matched to a gene: 7. The germline V gene has CDR1 SGHRS and CDR2 YFSETQ. The CDR3 DNA follows: TGCGCCAGCAGCTTGGACCGGGACAGAGTTTATGGCTACACCTTC. This codes for CASSLDRDRVYGYTF.

The chain has TRBV6-1 and TRBJ2-7, with D perhaps TRBD1 (5 bases). Germline loops: CDR1 MNHNS, CDR2 SASEGT. The length of the CDR3 is 12 residues. The CDR3 region has the DNA TGTGCTGGTGTGGGGCTACGCTACGAGCAGTACTTC. Protein product: CAGVGLRYEQYF.

The chain recombines TRBV12-3 or TRBV12-4 with TRBJ1-6; D perhaps matches TRBD1 (5 bases). The CDR3 sequence is 15 residues long. Trimming left V 3 bases short and J 7 bases short, with 13 bases between. The CDR3 region is CASSFGDGTNSPLHF. In DNA form, the CDR3 reads TGTGCCAGCAGTTTTGGGGACGGGACGAATTCACCCCTCCACTTT.

The V gene is TRBV12-3 or TRBV12-4, the J gene TRBJ2-7; D gene uncertain. The CDR3 covers 14 residues. Trimming removed 5 bases from V and 0 bases from J, with 11 bases in between. CDR3 coding DNA: TGTGCCAGCAGTCCTGAGGATCGCTCCTACGAGCAGTACTTC. Amino acid sequence: CASSPEDRSYEQYF.

The chain joins TRBV20-1 to TRBJ2-7; a possible D gene is TRBD2 (6 bases). CDR1 and CDR2 from the germline V gene are DFQATT and SNEGSKA (reference sequence). V gave up 3 bases and J gave up 4 bases, with 16 bases separating them. The CDR3 consists of 14 residues. CDR3 protein: CSARILAEGYEQYF. The CDR3 bases are TGCAGTGCTAGGATACTAGCCGAAGGGTACGAGCAGTACTTC.

This clonotype has just a few counts. The chain uses TRBV4-3 and TRBJ2-3; D is undetermined. CDR3 length equals 16 residues. Trimming took 3 bases from V and 2 from J, leaving 15 bases between them. Germline CDR1 and CDR2: LGHNA and YSLEER. The CDR3 protein is CASSQFRGVYTDTQYF. As DNA, the CDR3 is TGCGCCAGCAGCCAGTTCCGTGGGGTTTACACAGATACGCAGTATTTT.

The genes are TRBV9 and TRBJ2-6, with D tentatively TRBD1 or TRBD2 (6 bases each). Germline assignment: CDR1 SGDLS and CDR2 YYNGEE. CDR3 length equals 15 residues. Trimming took 4 bases from V and 9 from J, leaving 17 bases between them. CDR3 sequence reads: CASSPRGLPYNVLTF. The CDR3 bases are TGTGCCAGCAGCCCTCGGGGGCTTCCTTACAACGTCCTGACTTTC.

V gene TRBV30 combines with J gene TRBJ2-3; D ambiguous. The CDR3 has 11 residues. Germline V lookup: CDR1 GTSNPN, CDR2 SVGIG (reference sequence). Trimming shortened V by 1 base and J by 5 bases, and 4 bases separated the two germline ends. The chain's CDR3 is CAWSGEDTQYF. CDR3 sequence (DNA): TGTGCCTGGAGTGGCGAAGATACGCAGTATTTT.

The gene calls are TRBV4-3 and TRBJ2-1, with 10 bases identical to TRBD2. The CDR3 runs 17 residues. The germline V gene encodes CDR1 LGHNA and CDR2 YSLEER. The J segment lost 4 bases and the V segment lost 0 bases, leaving 6 bases of the junction unmatched. The CDR3 sequence: CASSQDLAGVFYNEQFF. CDR3 sequence (DNA): TGCGCCAGCAGCCAAGATCTAGCGGGAGTTTTTTACAATGAGCAGTTCTTC.

The chain couples TRBV12-3 or TRBV12-4 to TRBJ2-5; D is undetermined. Trimming removed 6 bases from V and 1 base from J, with 12 bases in between. This CDR3 comprises 14 residues. The CDR3 here is CASSSRRSQETQYF. The CDR3 DNA reads as TGTGCCAGCAGCAGCAGGAGATCCCAAGAGACCCAGTACTTC.

In this sample, this clonotype turned up a few times. The chain links TRBV5-1 to TRBJ1-2, with 8 bases identical to TRBD1. Germline CDR1 and CDR2: SGHRS and YFSETQ. This CDR3 comprises 14 residues. V was pared by 3 bases and J by 2 bases, with 3 bases of the junction left unmatched. Here the CDR3 DNA reads TGCGCCAGCAGCTGGGGGACAGGAAACTATGGCTACACCTTC. Encoded protein: CASSWGTGNYGYTF.

V is TRBV7-3 and J is TRBJ2-2, with a tentative D call TRBD1 (5 bases). Trimming stripped 6 bases from V and 3 bases from J, with 8 bases between. Germline V gives CDR1 SGHTA, CDR2 FQGTGA. The CDR3 extends over 13 amino acids. The DNA for the CDR3 is TGTGCCAGCAGTATCAGGGACACCGGGGAGCTGTTTTTT. Amino acids: CASSIRDTGELFF.

The gene calls are TRBV4-1 and TRBJ2-1; 13 bases map to TRBD2. This CDR3 has 18 amino acids. Germline assignment: CDR1 MGHRA and CDR2 YSYEKL. The junction had 9 bases not matched to a gene; V was cut back by 6 bases and J by 1 base. CDR3: CASSRTSGGTGSYNEQFF. DNA for the CDR3: TGCGCCAGCAGTCGGACTAGCGGGGGCACAGGTTCCTACAATGAGCAGTTCTTC.

The chain uses TRBV12-3 or TRBV12-4 and TRBJ2-7; TRBD2 matches 7 bases. J lost 6 bases, V lost 4 bases, and 6 bases had no gene match. The CDR3 has 13 amino acids. For the CDR3, the DNA is TGTGCCAGCAGTTGGGAGGGAATGGGCGAGCAGTACTTC. Translating it yields CASSWEGMGEQYF.

The chain links TRBV29-1 to TRBJ2-5; 11 bases are a match to TRBD1. V shed 7 bases, J shed 6 bases, and the junction held 7 bases outside the gene matches. The CDR3 totals 13 residues. Germline CDR1 and CDR2: SQVTM and ANQGSEA. Here the CDR3 DNA reads TGCAGCGCGGAAGGGACAGGGGGGCAGACCCAGTACTTC. It encodes CSAEGTGGQTQYF.

This clonotype was found a few times. The J gene is TRBJ2-7, the V gene TRBV20-1, with TRBD2 matching 12 bases. V shed 5 bases, J shed 3 bases, and the junction held 11 bases outside the gene matches. Germline CDR1 is DFQATT and CDR2 is SNEGSKA (reference sequence). This CDR3 spans 16 amino acids. The CDR3 here is CSAPTSLAGGRYEQYF. DNA of the CDR3: TGCAGTGCTCCCACATCGCTAGCGGGGGGGCGCTACGAGCAGTACTTC.

The CDR3 DNA reads TGTGCCAGCAGCAAAGGGACAGTGGGCAATCAGCCCCAGCATTTT. This encodes CASSKGTVGNQPQHF. The gene calls are TRBV21-1 and TRBJ1-5; the table's D call, TRBD1, was not checked against the DNA. TRBV21-1 is an annotated pseudogene. CDR3 size: 15 residues.

J is TRBJ2-1 and V is TRBV7-6; TRBD2 matches at 14 bases. The CDR3 length is 16 residues. Germline assignment: CDR1 SGHVS and CDR2 FNYEAQ. J lost 3 bases, V lost 3 bases, and 1 base had no gene match. The CDR3 sequence is CASSFGTSGSYNEQFF. The DNA of the CDR3 is TGTGCCAGCAGCTTCGGGACTAGCGGGAGCTACAATGAGCAGTTCTTC.

V and J are TRBV18 and TRBJ1-4; 9 positions match TRBD1. V was clipped by 3 bases and J by 4 bases; unmatched bases: 6. This CDR3 is 16 amino acids long. Germline V gene data show CDR1 as KGHSH and CDR2 as LQKENI. The CDR3 DNA is TGTGCCAGCTCACCCGGACAGGGGAGGGATAATGAAAAACTGTTTTTT. Translation: CASSPGQGRDNEKLFF.

This clonotype appeared a few times. The V gene is TRBV10-3, the J gene TRBJ2-5, with 14 positions matching TRBD2. V lost 6 bases and J lost 5; bases outside the gene matches: 14. Germline V gene lookup returns CDR1 ENHRY and CDR2 SYGVKD. The CDR3 sequence is 18 residues long. The CDR3: CAISNPIGLAGGGETQYF. CDR3 coding DNA: TGTGCCATCAGCAACCCCATCGGACTAGCGGGAGGAGGGGAGACCCAGTACTTC.

This clonotype showed up just a few times. This sequence joins TRBV7-9 and TRBJ2-1; possibly TRBD2 for D (6 bases). Germline CDR1 SEHNR, CDR2 FQNEAQ (reference sequence). V was shortened by 7 bases and J by 6 bases, with 19 bases between the two germline ends. The CDR3 extends over 15 amino acids. CDR3 protein: CASTLLYPGANEQFF. The CDR3, as DNA: TGTGCCAGCACCCTCTTGTATCCGGGAGCCAATGAGCAGTTCTTC.

This clonotype has a count of ten or more. V gene TRBV24-1 combines with J gene TRBJ2-1, with TRBD2 identical over 12 bases. V lost 4 bases to trimming and J lost 3 bases; unmatched junction nucleotides: 12. The CDR3 contains 19 residues. Germline CDR1 KGHDR, CDR2 SFDVKD. CDR3 sequence (DNA): TGTGCCACCAGTGACCGTCCTAGCGGGAGGGCCTTTCGCTACAATGAGCAGTTCTTC. The encoded protein is CATSDRPSGRAFRYNEQFF.

This clonotype has more than one count but fewer than ten. The chain employs TRBV29-1 and TRBJ2-3; possible D gene TRBD1, 6 bases. The germline V gene has CDR1 SQVTM and CDR2 ANQGSEA. This CDR3 region has 14 residues. V was pared by 7 bases and J by 1 base, with 15 bases between. The CDR3 DNA reads as TGCAGCGCTAAAGACAGGTGGGGCACAGATACGCAGTATTTT. Residues: CSAKDRWGTDTQYF.

This clonotype showed up just a few times. This chain connects TRBV6-2 or TRBV6-3 to TRBJ1-1; 11 nucleotides agree with TRBD1. Germline values: CDR1 MNHEY, CDR2 SVGEGT. V was clipped by 0 bases and J by 1 base; unmatched bases: 4. The CDR3 runs 17 residues. The CDR3 nucleotides are TGTGCCAGCAGTTACTCGGACAGGGGGCGTCAGAACACTGAAGCTTTCTTT. Protein sequence: CASSYSDRGRQNTEAFF.

This chain uses TRBV12-3 or TRBV12-4 with TRBJ2-7; 10 bases are shared with TRBD2. The CDR3 contains 18 residues. The trim removed 5 bases at V and 5 bases at J, leaving 18 bases unmatched. The CDR3 coding sequence is TGTGCCAGCAGTCCCTGGGCGGCTAGCGGGGGCCCTTGGGACGAGCAGTACTTC. It codes for CASSPWAASGGPWDEQYF.